Sequencing of this TCR beta chain was carried out in a study of blood T cells in healthy people across ages (dated by TCRdb to about 2015). Regarding the research as a whole: In model experiments, template switching captured roughly one uniquely barcoded TCR beta cDNA molecule for every two T cells. For two donors (one aged 18 to 29 and one aged 80 or older), the study analyzed two additional independent replicas of 1 million unique cDNA reads from the same blood draw. The study measured age-related changes in TCR beta repertoire diversity using deep sequencing normalized with unique cDNA molecular identifiers. The donors were split into four age groups: young (average around 16 years), middle-aged (roughly 39), aged (around 67) and long-lived (approximately 80). On the study overall, not on this receptor specifically: Donor CMV infection status was unknown, potentially confounding age-related changes in expanded clonotypes. The long-lived group showed more naive CD4+ T cells, fewer expanded clones and increased TCR diversity than the aged group, suggesting age selection. There was a strong correlation between observed TCR beta diversity and the percentage of naive T cells measured by flow cytometry. Since profiling was done on bulk unsorted PBMCs, naive and antigen-experienced compartments could not be conclusively compared. Observed TCR beta diversity per million T cells fell roughly linearly with age, and a significant reduction was already apparent by age about 38. Estimates of total diversity based on one million sequenced T cells were considered lower bounds and underestimates.

To prepare the library, 5' RACE was applied. This sample was sequenced with an Illumina HiSeq 2500. The second PCR ran for roughly 6 to 11 cycles and used a J-beta primer mix along with a sample-barcoded 5' primer. A unique molecular identifier was introduced onto each TCR beta cDNA molecule by a template-switch 5' adaptor carrying 12 random nucleotides. At least 2.5 million CDR3-containing paired-end reads were obtained from each sample. All of the RNA was converted into first-strand cDNA using the Mint cDNA synthesis kit, with a TRBC-specific oligonucleotide serving as the primer. All cDNA was treated with uracil-DNA glycosylase and then went through a first 18-cycle PCR with the universal primers M1SS and BC2_uni_R. The original pipeline was this. For normalization, 1 million high-quality reads were randomly selected from each sample, with every read carrying a distinct molecular identifier. Reads with shared molecular identifiers were discarded instead of being binned into consensus sequences. MiTCR, with a Q25 quality threshold and the strictest error-elimination algorithm, was used for CDR3 identification, clonotype clustering and error correction. A nonparametric unseen species model with Euler transformation was used to estimate a lower bound on total TCR beta diversity. The public reads were quality trimmed at Q25 with fastp and then assembled into clones with MiXCR by TCRdb, keeping productive beta chains. Entries that share a CDR3 protein sequence are merged under the most common genes and DNA. TCRdb, not the authors, supplied the V and J calls. For this sample there are some 800,000 distinct CDR3 sequences; 20% to 25% appear just once. The top ten constitute under 4.5% of the sample.

Including the terminal cysteine and phenylalanine, the CDR3 comprises 15 residues. This entry keeps only the CDR3 DNA: 45 bases, framed from base 1. In the germline V gene, CDR1 corresponds to SGHTA and CDR2 to FQGNSA. This clonotype has only a few counts. Its antigen has not been determined. At one end the junction does not follow the germline gene, possibly because of a read error. Systemically healthy Caucasian individuals from Russia, 39 in total and aged about 6 to 100 years, were included as donors. Around 10 milliliters of peripheral blood were drawn from each donor into EDTA-treated Vacutainer tubes. Ficoll-Paque density-gradient centrifugation was used to isolate PBMCs, with at least 7 million obtained per sample. Total RNA was extracted from PBMCs with Trizol reagent, with at least 5.5 micrograms obtained per sample. Naive CD45RAhigh/CD27high T cell percentages were measured by flow cytometry on a PBMC aliquot from every donor.

These data were also reused for a study on T cells of mothers and their children. The second source states: Nine systemically healthy Caucasian individuals served as donors, namely three mothers together with their six children. cDNA synthesis consumed the entire amount of extracted RNA, loaded at about 1.5 ug RNA in each 15 ul reaction. In the second PCR, the M1S primer added sample barcodes and 2-4 random nucleotides. More than 8 million TCR beta CDR3 reads were obtained from each mother, and roughly 3.1 million reads were obtained from each child. In both related and unrelated pairs, thymic selection shapes the output of TCR recombination in a similar way, with inherited differences having only a minor effect. Normalized repertoire overlap in related mother-child pairs was always slightly higher than in unrelated mother-child pairs, but the difference was never significant. Persistent microchimeric T cell clones were not detected, at a sensitivity of around 95 clones per million clonotypes. Deep NGS was used in the study to compare the TCR beta repertoires of mothers and children and to look for features that separate related mother-child pairs from unrelated individuals. Mothers averaged around 43 +/- 4 years of age and children averaged about 10 +/- 4 years. After adapter ligation with NEBNext reagents, the libraries were sequenced on Illumina HiSeq 2000 with 100+100 nt paired-end reads. To avoid cross-contamination, the mother libraries and the child libraries were prepared a month apart and sequenced in separate runs. Each donor had between roughly 450,000 and 2,100,000 distinct TCR beta clonotypes identified. Naive TCR beta clonotypes were estimated from low-frequency clonotypes matched to each donor's FACS-determined naive share, without sorting.

The material sequenced was blood. The V and J segments used are TRBV7-2 and TRBJ1-4, with no D gene named confidently. The sequence was collected from a boy younger than 18 in good health. The nucleotides read TGCGCCAGCAGCTTAGTAGCTACAGCTAATGAAAAACTGTTTTTT. Translation gives CASSLVATANEKLFF.